This is a list of T cell receptor beta chains from one sample in a study of cytomegalovirus exposure and HLA in healthy donors. Using immunoSEQ multiplex PCR, the repertoire was profiled, and TCRdb retains in-frame clones only, with some absent. The ten top clones account for 4.6%, within a sample of under 100,000 clones. The specimen was PBMCs. These receptors came from a man younger than 45 in good health and CMV-seronegative. Both conserved end residues are part of each CDR3. D genes are given only for firm matches.

TRBD2	TRBV11-3	TRBJ2-5	TGTGCCAGCAGTCCCGGGGCCGGGAGGTCAGAGACCCAGTACTTC	CASSPGAGRSETQYF
.	TRBV9	TRBJ2-3	TGTGCCAGCAGCGCGGACTCTGATGGCGGCACAGATACGCAGTATTTT	CASSADSDGGTDTQYF
TRBD1	TRBV2	TRBJ1-1	TGTGCCACCTCTAAGGGACAGTTCGCTGAAGCTTTCTTT	CATSKGQFAEAFF
.	TRBV11-2	TRBJ2-7	TGTGCCAGCAGCCCACTCTCACGGACAGATACCTACGAGCAGTACTTC	CASSPLSRTDTYEQYF
.	TRBV6-1	TRBJ1-5	TGTGCCAGCAGTGAAATGGGGCGGAGCAATCAGCCCCAGCATTTT	CASSEMGRSNQPQHF
.	TRBV19	TRBJ1-3	TGTGCCAGTAGTATAGTGGCGGGTCCCGGAAACACCATATATTTT	CASSIVAGPGNTIYF
.	TRBV18	TRBJ2-7	TGTGCCAGCTCACCAGGGGGCGAGAACGAGCAGTACTTC	CASSPGGENEQYF
TRBD1	TRBV7-9	TRBJ2-1	TGTGCCAGCAACAGGGGTTCCTACAATGAGCAGTTCTTC	CASNRGSYNEQFF
.	TRBV5-1	TRBJ1-1	TGCGCCAGCAGGGACTCCTCAGGTGGCACTGAAGCTTTCTTT	CASRDSSGGTEAFF
TRBD1	TRBV6-5	TRBJ1-5	TGTGCCAGCAGTTACAACAGGGGTGGAAATCAGCCCCAGCATTTT	CASSYNRGGNQPQHF
.	TRBV5-8	TRBJ1-2	TGTGCCAGCAGCACCCGGGACTTATACTATGGCTACACCTTC	CASSTRDLYYGYTF
TRBD1	TRBV4-1	TRBJ2-1	TGCGCCAGCAGGCCTCGGACGACAGGGTCTGTGGATGAGCAGTTCTTC	CASRPRTTGSVDEQFF
.	TRBV6-6	TRBJ2-3	TGTGCCAGCAGCCCAAGAGGGCGAAGCACAGATACGCAGTATTTT	CASSPRGRSTDTQYF
.	TRBV27	TRBJ2-1	TGTGCCACCTCCCCTCTCCCGGGCAGGGGTAATAACGTAAGGTTCTTC	CATSPLPGRGNNVRFF
.	TRBV27	TRBJ2-2	TGTGCCAGCAGTTCCCGCTACCGGGACACACACACCGGGGAGCTGTTTTTT	CASSSRYRDTHTGELFF
.	TRBV6-5	TRBJ1-1	TGTGCCAGCAGCCCCGTTTTCGGGGGCACTGAAGCTTTCTTT	CASSPVFGGTEAFF
.	TRBV7-2	TRBJ2-7	TGTGCCAGCAGCCTCCCCGCGGGAGAGCAGTACTTC	CASSLPAGEQYF
TRBD2	TRBV5-1	TRBJ2-3	TGCGCCAGCAGCGTAGGACTAGCGGGAGGAGGGGATACGCAGTATTTT	CASSVGLAGGGDTQYF
.	TRBV5-1	TRBJ2-7	TGCGCCAGCAGCTTGGTGGGCCAGTTTTACGAGCAGTACTTC	CASSLVGQFYEQYF
TRBD2	TRBV4-2	TRBJ2-7	TGTGCCAGCAGCCTCCGGGTGGGGCGGGGGGGCCCCTACGAGCAGTACTTC	CASSLRVGRGGPYEQYF
.	TRBV27	TRBJ2-4	TGTGCCAGCAGTTTTCGGAGTAGGGCCAAAAACATTCAGTACTTC	CASSFRSRAKNIQYF
.	TRBV27	TRBJ1-2	TGTGCCAGCAGTTTATCCCCGGGAACGATCTATGGCTACACCTTC	CASSLSPGTIYGYTF
TRBD1	TRBV15	TRBJ2-1	TGTGCCACCAGCAGAGGGACAGGGGGCGCCCCCCGCTATGAGCAGTTCTTC	CATSRGTGGAPRYEQFF
.	TRBV5-4	TRBJ1-1	TGTGCCAGCAACCGCGGGGGGAACACTGAAGCTTTCTTT	CASNRGGNTEAFF
.	TRBV2	TRBJ2-7	TGTGCCAGCGGCCTTGAGGTCAACTACGAGCAGTACTTC	CASGLEVNYEQYF
TRBD1	TRBV4-3	TRBJ2-2	TGCGCCAGCAGCCTCGGGACAGGGGGGCCCGGGGAGCTGTTTTTT	CASSLGTGGPGELFF
.	TRBV18	TRBJ1-1	TGTGCCAGCTCACCACTAAAAGAAGGGGGCACTGAAGCTTTCTTT	CASSPLKEGGTEAFF
TRBD1	TRBV6-6	TRBJ1-2	TGTGCCAGCAGTTCGACAGGGAGAACGATCGGCTACACCTTC	CASSSTGRTIGYTF
.	TRBV27	TRBJ2-5	TGTGCCAGCAGTTTGGGCAGCCAAGAGACCCAGTACTTC	CASSLGSQETQYF
TRBD2	TRBV11-3	TRBJ2-5	TGTGCCAGCAGCCCAGAGGGGACTAGCGGGAGACGAGAGACCCAGTACTTC	CASSPEGTSGRRETQYF
TRBD2	TRBV5-1	TRBJ2-1	TGCGCCAGCAGCAGACTAGCGGATGAGCAGTTCTTC	CASSRLADEQFF
TRBD2	TRBV7-2	TRBJ2-5	TGTGCCAGCAGTTACCAGCGGGGGCAAGAGACCCAGTACTTC	CASSYQRGQETQYF
.	TRBV19	TRBJ2-2	TGTGCCAGTAGGCGGGCCACCGGGGAGCTGTTTTTT	CASRRATGELFF
.	TRBV5-1	TRBJ2-7	TGCGCCAGCAGATTCCGACAGGCGGGTGGCGAGCAGTACTTC	CASRFRQAGGEQYF
.	TRBV9	TRBJ2-2	TGTGCCAGCAGCGGCGGAAACACCGGGGAGCTGTTTTTT	CASSGGNTGELFF
.	TRBV18	TRBJ1-2	TGTGCCAGCTCACCACAAGAGACAGAGTATAACTATGGCTACACCTTC	CASSPQETEYNYGYTF
TRBD1	TRBV19	TRBJ2-7	TGTGCCAGTAGTGCCGGACAGGTCCTCGCCTACGAGCAGTACTTC	CASSAGQVLAYEQYF
.	TRBV2	TRBJ2-7	TGTGCCAGCAGTGAAGGGACAGTTCCCTACGAGCAGTACTTC	CASSEGTVPYEQYF
TRBD1	TRBV9	TRBJ2-5	TGTGCCAGCAGCGCTCACAGGGGGCGCGAGACCCAGTACTTC	CASSAHRGRETQYF
TRBD2	TRBV14	TRBJ2-1	TGTGCCAGCAGTCCTAGCGGGATTCCCAACAATGAGCAGTTCTTC	CASSPSGIPNNEQFF